This T cell receptor (beta chain) appears in the sequencing data of a study of shared clonotypes between healthy human individuals. This CDR3 is 18 amino acids long. Germline loops: CDR1 LGHNA, CDR2 YSLEER. Trimming removed 0 bases from V and 5 bases from J; junction bases left unmatched: 10. The table came from immunoSEQ multiplex PCR; TCRdb's copy has only in-frame clones and leaves some out. The table shows approximately 2,000,000 clones, with just under 95% occurring only once. The chain joins TRBV4-3 to TRBJ2-1, with TRBD2 identical over 10 bases. This receptor was obtained from a man between 18 and 35 years old in good health. Some clones in this sample may be carry-over from other donors' samples. Material: naive CD4+ T cells from PBMCs. Sample subset: CD45RA+ positively selected. The CDR3 region is CASSQDTLAGFMDNEQFF. The CDR3 DNA reads TGCGCCAGCAGCCAAGATACACTAGCGGGGTTTATGGACAATGAGCAGTTCTTC.